Below are 3 T cell receptor beta chains sequenced from a single sample in a study of CD8 T cells in Susac syndrome. Reverse transcription of 0.5 to 1 ug RNA was performed with random hexamers. One entry per CDR3 protein results from TCRdb running MiXCR on the immunoSEQ multiplex PCR reads. The sample records roughly 330,000 distinct CDR3 sequences, roughly nine tenths being singletons. The specimen was CD4+ T cells from PBMCs. The receptor set was obtained from a human donor with multiple sclerosis.

This chain links TRBV20-1 with TRBJ2-5; TRBD1 matches 7 bases. This CDR3 has 13 amino acids. V shed 5 bases and J 2 bases; nucleotides not matched to a gene: 5. CDR1 and CDR2 (germline): DFQATT, SNEGSKA (reference sequence). CDR3 sequence reads: CSAAKTGQETQYF. CDR3 DNA sequence: TGCAGTGCTGCGAAGACAGGGCAAGAGACCCAGTACTTC.

The chain links TRBV6-5 to TRBJ1-5; TRBD1 aligns across 8 bases. Unmatched junction bases numbered 7, after V lost 8 bases and J lost 4 bases. The CDR3 is made up of 14 amino acids. Looked up from germline, CDR1 is MNHEY and CDR2 is SVGAGI. CDR3 coding DNA: TGTGCCAGCCGTTTGACAGGGGTTAATCAGCCCCAGCATTTT. It translates to CASRLTGVNQPQHF.

The rearrangement uses TRBV4-2 and TRBJ1-5; 7 bases fit TRBD1. This CDR3 comprises 15 residues. Looked up from germline, CDR1 is LGHNA and CDR2 is YNFKEQ. Trimming at V came to 1 base and at J to 7 bases, leaving 7 bases not matched to a gene. CDR3: CASSQAGTDGQPQHF. The CDR3 DNA is TGTGCCAGCAGCCAAGCTGGGACAGACGGACAGCCCCAGCATTTT.